What follows is one T cell receptor beta chain and its context. The data stem from a study of shared clonotypes between healthy human individuals. CDR3 length: 14 residues. Trimming removed 0 bases from V and 8 bases from J; junction bases left unmatched: 2. Germline V gene sequence: CDR1 MNHNY, CDR2 SVGAGI (reference sequence). Profiled with immunoSEQ multiplex PCR; TCRdb holds only in-frame clones, not every one. Here the sample spans hundreds of thousands of clones, around 81% being singletons. The receptor was derived from a woman aged 40 to 55 in good health. Some clones in this sample may be carry-over from other donors' samples. Sequenced sample: PBMCs. The V gene is TRBV6-6, the J gene TRBJ1-2; 11 bases align to TRBD1. In DNA, the CDR3 is TGTGCCAGCAGTTACTCGGGACAGGGGGACGGCTACACCTTC. Protein: CASSYSGQGDGYTF.